Listed here is a single TCR beta chain. The sample belongs to a study of blood T cell repertoires in COVID-19. Study summary: Samples taken during acute and convalescent COVID-19 were collected in the United States, Italy and Spain. Nucleic acid was either cDNA or gDNA, and it came from T cells, B-cell-depleted T cells, or PBMCs.

CDR1 is SGHRS, CDR2 YFSETQ, per germline. The CDR3 runs to 13 residues. V lost 4 bases, J lost 1 base, and 8 bases lay in between. Authors' data handling: For nucleated cells, counts were estimated from reference gene primer amplification. Clones were read by immunoSEQ multiplex PCR, and TCRdb kept only the in-frame ones, dropping some. V and J calls and clone size follow that table, whereas D and trimming were derived from the DNA. The table has about 97,000 clones, 75% to 95% seen once. The chain joins TRBV5-1 to TRBJ1-2; D might be TRBD1 (5 bases). Sequences were obtained from peripheral blood. The TCR comes from a man aged 18 to 30 with acute or convalescent COVID-19. CDR3 sequence reads: CASSQGSNYGYTF. In nucleotides, the CDR3 is TGCGCCAGCAGCCAGGGAAGTAACTATGGCTACACCTTC.